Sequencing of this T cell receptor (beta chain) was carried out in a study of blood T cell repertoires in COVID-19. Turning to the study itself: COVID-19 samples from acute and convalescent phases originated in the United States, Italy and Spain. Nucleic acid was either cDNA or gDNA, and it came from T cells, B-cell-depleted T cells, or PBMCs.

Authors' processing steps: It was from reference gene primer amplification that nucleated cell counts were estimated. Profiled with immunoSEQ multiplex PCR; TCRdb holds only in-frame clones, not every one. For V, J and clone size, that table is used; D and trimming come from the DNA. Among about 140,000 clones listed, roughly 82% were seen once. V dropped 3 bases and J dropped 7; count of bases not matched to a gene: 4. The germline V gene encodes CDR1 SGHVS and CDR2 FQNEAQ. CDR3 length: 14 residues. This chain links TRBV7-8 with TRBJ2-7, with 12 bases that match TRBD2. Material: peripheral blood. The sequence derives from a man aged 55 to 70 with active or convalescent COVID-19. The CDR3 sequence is CASSLTSGRSEQYV. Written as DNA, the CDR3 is TGTGCCAGCAGCTTGACTAGCGGGAGAAGTGAGCAGTACGTC.